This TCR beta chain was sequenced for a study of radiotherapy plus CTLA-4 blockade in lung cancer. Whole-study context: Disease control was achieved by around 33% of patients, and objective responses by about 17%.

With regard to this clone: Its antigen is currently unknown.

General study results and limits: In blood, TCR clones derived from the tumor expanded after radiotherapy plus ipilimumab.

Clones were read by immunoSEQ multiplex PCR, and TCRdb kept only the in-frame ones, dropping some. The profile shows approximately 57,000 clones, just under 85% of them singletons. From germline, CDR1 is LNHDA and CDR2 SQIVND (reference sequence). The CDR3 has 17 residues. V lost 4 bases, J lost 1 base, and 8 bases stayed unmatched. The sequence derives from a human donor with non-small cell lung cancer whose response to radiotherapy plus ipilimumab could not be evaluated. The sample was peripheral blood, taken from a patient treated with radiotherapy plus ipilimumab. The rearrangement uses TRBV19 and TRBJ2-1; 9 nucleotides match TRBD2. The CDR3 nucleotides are TGTGCCAGTAGTACCCCGGGACTAGCTCCATCCTACAATGAGCAGTTCTTC. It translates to CASSTPGLAPSYNEQFF.